The entry below describes one T cell receptor beta chain. Its matching antigen is unknown. The sample belongs to a study of T-cell reconstitution after alpha-beta-depleted transplantation in children. Study-level findings and limits: Diversity of TCRbeta at day 60 was high in some patients, arising from surviving recipient T cells and thymic progenitors. Reportedly, roughly two months post-transplant, alpha-beta T cells arose from several hundred expanded graft clones. From newly produced T cells came most of the T-cell counts and diversity one year after transplant.

With 8 bases removed from V and 2 bases from J, the gap between germline ends came to 16 bases. There are 14 residues in the CDR3. Construction of the TCRbeta library involved unique molecular identifiers. MiXCR, applied by TCRdb to the PCR reads, yields one record per CDR3 protein. The table has roughly 340,000 distinct CDR3 sequences, under 20% seen once. V usage is TRBV12-3 or TRBV12-4 and J usage is TRBJ2-7; no clear D gene. The receptor was isolated from a male patient between 2 and 10 years old who had a stem cell transplant for acute lymphoblastic leukemia, so the T cells may come from the graft donor. The specimen comprised PBMCs, mostly from graft donor cells, sampled 360 days after TCRalphabeta/CD19-depleted stem cell transplant. CDR3 sequence (DNA): TGTGCCAGCTCTTTAGTCTCCCCTACCTACGAGCAGTACTTC. It specifies CASSLVSPTYEQYF.